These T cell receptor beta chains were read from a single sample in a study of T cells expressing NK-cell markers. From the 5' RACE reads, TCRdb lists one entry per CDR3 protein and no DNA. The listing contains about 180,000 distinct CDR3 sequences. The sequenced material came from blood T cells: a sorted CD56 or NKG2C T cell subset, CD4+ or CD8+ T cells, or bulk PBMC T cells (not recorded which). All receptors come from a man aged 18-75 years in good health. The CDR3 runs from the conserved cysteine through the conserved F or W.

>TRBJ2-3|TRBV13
CASSPRSSTDTQYF
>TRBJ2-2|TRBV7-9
CASSSGTSGAGELFF
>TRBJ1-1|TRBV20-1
CSASLRQNFMNTEAFF
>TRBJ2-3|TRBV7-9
CASSSGGLAVQYF
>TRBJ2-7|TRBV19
CASSYMGTGGYEQYF
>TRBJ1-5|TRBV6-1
CASSEPPQGMSNQPQHF
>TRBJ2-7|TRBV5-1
CASSPGGAGEQYF
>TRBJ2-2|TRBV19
CASRASPTGELFF
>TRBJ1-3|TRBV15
CATSRPGGGTSGNTIYF
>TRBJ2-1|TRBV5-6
CASSSPGQGAHNEQFF
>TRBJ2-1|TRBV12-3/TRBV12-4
CASSVGTSLGTSSYNEQFF
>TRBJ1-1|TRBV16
CASSQGGTVNTEAFF
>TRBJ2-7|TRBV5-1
CANLNGTGPYEQYF
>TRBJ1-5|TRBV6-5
CASSYSEGPRQPQHF
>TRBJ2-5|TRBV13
CASKRGAETQYF
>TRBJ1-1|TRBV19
CASTHTANTEAFF
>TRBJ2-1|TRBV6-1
CASSEYLGGLNEQFF
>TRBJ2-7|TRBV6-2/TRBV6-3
CASSASDRGEQYF
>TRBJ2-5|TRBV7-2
CASSLSGLAHQETQYF
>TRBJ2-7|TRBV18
CASSPDRGVIYEQYF
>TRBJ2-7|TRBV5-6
CASSYISPYEQYF
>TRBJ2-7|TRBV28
CASSSPGQGQEEQYF
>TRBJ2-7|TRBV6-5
CASSFAGQRYEQYF
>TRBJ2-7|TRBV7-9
CASSASAGTPYEQYF
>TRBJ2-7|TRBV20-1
CSARRSSSYEQYF
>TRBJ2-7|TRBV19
CASSRWAGDSYEQYF